These T cell receptor beta chains were read from a single sample in a study of shared clonotypes between healthy human individuals. Sequencing was performed with immunoSEQ multiplex PCR; in TCRdb, only in-frame clones are kept and a portion is missing. The sample holds millions of clones, roughly 94% seen once. The sample was naive CD8+ T cells sorted from blood. These TCRs come from a man aged 18 to 30 in good health. CDR3s include the opening cysteine and the closing phenylalanine or tryptophan. The order of the fields is D gene, clone size, J gene, V gene, CDR3 DNA, CDR3 protein. The D gene is left open where the match is weak. The size field is filled for only some rows; it gives once, few, many or a size class.

NA	NA	TRBJ1-2	TRBV27	TGTGCCAGCAGTTTATCGTGGGGGGGATCGGCGTATGGCTACACCTTC	CASSLSWGGSAYGYTF
NA	NA	TRBJ1-2	TRBV4-1	TGCGCCAGCAGCCCAATGAAGGGGCCCGGGAACTATGGCTACACCTTC	CASSPMKGPGNYGYTF
NA	NA	TRBJ2-7	TRBV6-6	TGTGCCAGCAGTGCAACAGGGACGACCTACGAGCAGTACTTC	CASSATGTTYEQYF
NA	NA	TRBJ2-2	TRBV4-3	TGCGCCAGCAGCCAAGATGGGCTAGCGAGGTTCACCGGGGAGCTGTTTTTT	CASSQDGLARFTGELFF
NA	NA	TRBJ2-2	TRBV4-1	TGCGCCAGCAGCCCAGTAGGGGACACCGGGGAGCTGTTTTTT	CASSPVGDTGELFF
NA	NA	TRBJ2-1	TRBV29-1	TGCATCCAGGGGGGGCTCGGCTCCTACAATGAGCAGTTCTTC	CIQGGLGSYNEQFF
NA	NA	TRBJ2-1	TRBV5-8	TGTGCCAGCAGCACAGGCATAAATGACTACAATGAGCAGTTCTTC	CASSTGINDYNEQFF
NA	NA	TRBJ1-5	TRBV6-1	TGTGCCAGCAGTAACAATCAGCCCCAGCATTTT	CASSNNQPQHF
NA	NA	TRBJ1-5	TRBV4-1	TGCGCCAGCAGCCGTAACTCCAATCAGCCCCAGCATTTT	CASSRNSNQPQHF
TRBD2	NA	TRBJ2-1	TRBV28	TGTGCCAGCAGTGCCGGACTAGCGGGGACGTTCTTC	CASSAGLAGTFF
NA	NA	TRBJ1-4	TRBV19	TGTGCCAGTAGTTCTGAGGGGAACCCTAATGAAAAACTGTTTTTT	CASSSEGNPNEKLFF
NA	few	TRBJ1-1	TRBV7-9	TGTGCCAGCAGCTTAGACTCTGAAGCTTTCTTT	CASSLDSEAFF